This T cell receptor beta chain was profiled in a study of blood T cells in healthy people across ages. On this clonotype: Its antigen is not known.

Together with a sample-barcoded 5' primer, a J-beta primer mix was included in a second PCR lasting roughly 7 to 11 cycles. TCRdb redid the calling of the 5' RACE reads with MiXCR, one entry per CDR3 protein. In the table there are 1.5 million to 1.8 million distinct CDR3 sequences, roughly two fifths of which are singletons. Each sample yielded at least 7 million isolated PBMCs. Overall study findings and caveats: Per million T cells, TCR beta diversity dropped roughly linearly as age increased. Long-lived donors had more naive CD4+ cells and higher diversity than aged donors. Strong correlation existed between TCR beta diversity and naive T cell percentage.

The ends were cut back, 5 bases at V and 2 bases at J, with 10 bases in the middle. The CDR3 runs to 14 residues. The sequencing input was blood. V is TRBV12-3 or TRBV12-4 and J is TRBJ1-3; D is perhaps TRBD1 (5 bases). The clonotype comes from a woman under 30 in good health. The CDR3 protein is CASSRPGTGNTIYF. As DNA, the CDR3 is TGTGCCAGCAGTCGACCAGGGACTGGAAACACCATATATTTT.